This T cell receptor beta chain was retrieved from a study of blood T cell repertoires in COVID-19. Study at large: Spain, Italy and the United States supplied samples that represented acute and convalescent COVID-19. T cells, B-cell-depleted T cells, or PBMCs provided the cDNA or gDNA that served as material.

The protocol was immunoSEQ multiplex PCR, while the TCRdb copy is restricted to in-frame clones and leaves out a portion. The sample includes about 200,000 clones, 70% to 90% of them seen just once. V lost 5 bases and J lost 0; bases outside the gene matches: 4. The CDR3 contains 15 residues. Germline CDR1 SGHAT, CDR2 FQNNGV. The TCR comes from a man between 50 and 59 years old with COVID-19, enrolled during active disease. The chain combines TRBV11-2 with TRBJ2-3; 8 nucleotides align to TRBD1. Material for sequencing was peripheral blood. The CDR3 nucleotides read TGTGCCAGCAGCCAAGGGACAGGAAGCACAGATACGCAGTATTTT. It specifies CASSQGTGSTDTQYF. Full variable domain (missing parts from reference TRBV11-2 and TRBJ2-3): EAGVAQSPRYKIIEKRQSVAFWCNPISGHATLYWYQQILGQGPKLLIQFQNNGVVDDSQLPKDRFSAERLKGVDSTLKIQPAKLEDSAVYLCASSQGTGSTDTQYFGPGTRLTVL.